The 9 T cell receptor beta chains in this list originate from one sample, sequenced in a study of cytomegalovirus exposure and HLA in healthy donors. Amplification used 60 Vbeta primers and 13 Jbeta primers. The repertoire was sequenced with immunoSEQ multiplex PCR; TCRdb's copy has only in-frame clones and lacks some. The sample has 50,000 to 70,000 clones. Sequenced material: PBMCs. These receptors came from a man aged 45-65 years in good health and CMV-seropositive.

The genes are TRBV6-1 and TRBJ1-1; D is perhaps TRBD1 (6 bases). Trimming took off 2 bases at V and 1 base at J, with 14 bases between the two ends. The V gene's germline CDR1 is MNHNS and CDR2 SASEGT. This CDR3 is built from 16 residues. CDR3 region: CASSETRGRANTEAFF. CDR3 DNA sequence: TGTGCCAGCAGTGAAACGAGGGGGAGGGCGAACACTGAAGCTTTCTTT.

The V and J genes are TRBV4-3 and TRBJ2-1, with D possibly TRBD1 on 6 matching bases. Trimming cost V 1 base and J 2 bases, with 9 bases left between them. The CDR3 totals 15 residues. CDR1 and CDR2 (germline): LGHNA, YSLEER. The CDR3 is CASSQGTATYNEQFF. CDR3 coding DNA: TGCGCCAGCAGCCAAGGGACAGCAACCTACAATGAGCAGTTCTTC.

The genes are TRBV7-2 and TRBJ1-2; D may be TRBD1 (6 bases). V dropped 6 bases and J dropped 4 bases, with 9 bases sitting between them. The CDR3 extends over 12 amino acids. Looked up from germline, CDR1 is SGHTA and CDR2 is FQGNSA. CDR3 coding DNA: TGTGCCAGCAGGGGAGGGGGCTATGGCTACACCTTC. Its protein is CASRGGGYGYTF.

The chain has TRBV4-3 and TRBJ2-7; 10 bases match TRBD1. The J segment lost 2 bases and the V segment lost 6 bases, leaving 10 bases of the junction unmatched. The germline gives CDR1 LGHNA, CDR2 YSLEER. The CDR3 extends over 16 amino acids. The CDR3: CASRFSGTGEAYEQYF. CDR3 DNA sequence: TGCGCCAGCAGATTCTCCGGGACAGGGGAAGCCTACGAGCAGTACTTC.

This chain uses TRBV29-1 with TRBJ1-3; D not resolved. The CDR3 has 13 residues. Germline V CDR1 and CDR2: SQVTM, ANQGSEA. With 4 bases removed from V and 2 bases from J, the gap between germline ends came to 9 bases. This chain's CDR3 is CSVVEPAGNTIYF. DNA for the CDR3: TGCAGCGTTGTAGAGCCGGCTGGAAACACCATATATTTT.

The chain is built from TRBV5-6 and TRBJ2-1; 8 bases agree with TRBD1. The CDR3 is 15 residues long. Germline V gene lookup returns CDR1 SGHDT and CDR2 YYEEEE. V lost 1 base, J lost 9 bases, and 9 bases stayed unmatched. The CDR3 coding sequence is TGTGCCAGCAGCTTGTTGACAGGGGATGATGGTGAGCAGTTCTTC. Encoded protein: CASSLLTGDDGEQFF.

V and J are TRBV11-2 and TRBJ2-7; D ambiguous. CDR3 length: 12 amino acids. Per germline, CDR1 SGHAT and CDR2 FQNNGV. Trimming shortened V by 2 bases and J by 4 bases, and 6 bases separated the two germline ends. The CDR3 DNA is TGTGCCAGCAGCTTAATCCGGTACGAGCAGTACTTC. It codes for CASSLIRYEQYF.

The CDR3 nucleotides are TGCGCCAGCAGCCGTCGGGAGGGTATGGACTACGAGCAGTACTTC. It is translated as CASSRREGMDYEQYF. The chain employs TRBV4-1 and TRBJ2-7; 8 bases are a match to TRBD2. Germline CDR1 is MGHRA and CDR2 is YSYEKL. The V segment lost 4 bases and the J segment 3 bases; nucleotides outside the gene matches: 8. This CDR3 has 15 residues.

The gene calls are TRBV6-1 and TRBJ2-7, with a possible D match to TRBD2 (6 bases). Trimming removed 4 bases at V and 5 bases at J, with 18 bases between. CDR3 length: 15 residues. Germline CDR1 reads MNHNS; CDR2 reads SASEGT. The CDR3 coding sequence is TGTGCCAGCAGTGTAGTTGGAAGGGAGGTCGACGAGCAGTACTTC. Translating gives CASSVVGREVDEQYF.